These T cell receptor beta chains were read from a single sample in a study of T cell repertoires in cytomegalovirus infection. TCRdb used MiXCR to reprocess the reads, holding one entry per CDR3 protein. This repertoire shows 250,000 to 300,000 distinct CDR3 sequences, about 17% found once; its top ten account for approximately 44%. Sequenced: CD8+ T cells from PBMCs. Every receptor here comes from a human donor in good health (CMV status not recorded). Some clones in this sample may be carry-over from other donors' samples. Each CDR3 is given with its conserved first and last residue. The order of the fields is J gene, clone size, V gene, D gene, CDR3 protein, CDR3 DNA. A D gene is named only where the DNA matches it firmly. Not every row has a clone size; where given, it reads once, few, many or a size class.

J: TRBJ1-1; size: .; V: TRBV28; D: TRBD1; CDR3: CASSVDRGVFPEAFF; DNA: TGTGCCAGCAGCGTGGACAGGGGGGTATTCCCTGAAGCTTTCTTT
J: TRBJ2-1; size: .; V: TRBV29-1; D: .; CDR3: CSVESPSKSSYNEQFF; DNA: TGCAGCGTTGAATCTCCCTCAAAGAGCTCCTACAATGAGCAGTTCTTC
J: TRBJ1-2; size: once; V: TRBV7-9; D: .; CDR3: CASSLRERLSYGYTF; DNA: TGTGCCAGCAGCCTTCGAGAAAGGCTCAGCTATGGCTACACCTTC
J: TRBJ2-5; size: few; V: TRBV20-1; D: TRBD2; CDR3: CSAPLGPLADHQETQYF; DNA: TGCAGTGCTCCCCTGGGCCCCCTAGCGGACCACCAAGAGACCCAGTACTTC
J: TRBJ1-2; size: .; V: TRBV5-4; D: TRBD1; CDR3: CASSPRTGLTYGYTF; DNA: TGTGCCAGCAGCCCCCGGACAGGGCTGACCTATGGCTACACCTTC
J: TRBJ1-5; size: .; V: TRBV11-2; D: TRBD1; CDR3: CASTKYYTTGESNQPQHF; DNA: TGTGCCAGCACCAAATATTACACCACAGGGGAGAGCAATCAGCCCCAGCATTTT
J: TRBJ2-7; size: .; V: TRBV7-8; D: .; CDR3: CASSLARRAYEQYF; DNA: TGTGCCAGCAGCTTAGCCAGGAGAGCCTACGAGCAGTACTTC
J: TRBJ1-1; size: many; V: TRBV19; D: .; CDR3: CASSPEIRGGYTEAFF; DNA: TGTGCCAGTAGTCCAGAAATTCGGGGGGGCTACACTGAAGCTTTCTTT
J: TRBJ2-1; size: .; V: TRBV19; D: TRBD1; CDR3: CASSYRDRGLNEQFF; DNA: TGTGCCAGTAGTTACCGGGACAGGGGGCTCAATGAGCAGTTCTTC
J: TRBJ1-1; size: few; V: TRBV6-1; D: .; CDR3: CASIYTGISTEAFF; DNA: TGTGCCAGCATCTATACTGGGATTTCCACTGAAGCTTTCTTT
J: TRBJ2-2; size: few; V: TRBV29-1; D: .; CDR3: CSVEIGFDSSRLTGELFF; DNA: TGCAGCGTTGAAATCGGGTTTGATTCCAGCAGACTAACCGGGGAGCTGTTTTTT
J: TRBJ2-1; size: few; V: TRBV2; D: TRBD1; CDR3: CASRGQVHEQFF; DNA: TGTGCCAGCAGGGGACAGGTCCATGAGCAGTTCTTC
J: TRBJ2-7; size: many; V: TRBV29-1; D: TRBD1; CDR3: CSVEDRPGGHYEQYF; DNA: TGCAGCGTTGAAGATCGCCCAGGGGGTCACTACGAGCAGTACTTC
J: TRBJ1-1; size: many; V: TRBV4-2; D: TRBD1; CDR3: CASSQDRGEAFF; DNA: TGTGCCAGCAGCCAGGACAGGGGTGAAGCTTTCTTT
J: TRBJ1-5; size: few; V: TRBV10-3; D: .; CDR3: CAISLTAGVDSNQPQHF; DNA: TGTGCCATCAGTTTGACAGCAGGGGTGGATAGCAATCAGCCCCAGCATTTT
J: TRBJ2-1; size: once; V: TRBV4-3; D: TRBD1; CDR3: CASGRDRGQANEQLF; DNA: TGCGCCAGCGGAAGGGACAGGGGGCAGGCCAATGAGCAGCTCTTC
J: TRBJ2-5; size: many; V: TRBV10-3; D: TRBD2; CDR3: CAISEGLELAEEETQYF; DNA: TGTGCCATCAGTGAGGGGCTGGAGCTAGCGGAGGAAGAGACCCAGTACTTC
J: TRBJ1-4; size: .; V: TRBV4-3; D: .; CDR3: CASSQAGSLKGEKLFF; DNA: TGCGCCAGCAGCCAAGCCGGGTCTTTAAAGGGTGAAAAACTGTTTTTT
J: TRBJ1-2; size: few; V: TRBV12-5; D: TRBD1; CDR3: CASGLVRDRGYEYYTF; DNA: TGTGCTAGTGGTTTGGTACGAGACAGGGGGTATGAATACTACACCTTC
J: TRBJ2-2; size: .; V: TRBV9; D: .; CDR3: CASSVDGELFF; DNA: TGTGCCAGCAGCGTAGATGGGGAGCTGTTTTTT
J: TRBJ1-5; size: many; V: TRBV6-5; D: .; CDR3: CASSYGGLNQPQHF; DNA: TGTGCCAGCAGTTACGGGGGGCTTAATCAGCCCCAGCATTTT
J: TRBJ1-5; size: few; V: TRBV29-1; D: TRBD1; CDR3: CSVDSGTGLRNQPQHF; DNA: TGCAGCGTTGACTCAGGGACAGGGCTGCGAAATCAGCCCCAGCATTTT